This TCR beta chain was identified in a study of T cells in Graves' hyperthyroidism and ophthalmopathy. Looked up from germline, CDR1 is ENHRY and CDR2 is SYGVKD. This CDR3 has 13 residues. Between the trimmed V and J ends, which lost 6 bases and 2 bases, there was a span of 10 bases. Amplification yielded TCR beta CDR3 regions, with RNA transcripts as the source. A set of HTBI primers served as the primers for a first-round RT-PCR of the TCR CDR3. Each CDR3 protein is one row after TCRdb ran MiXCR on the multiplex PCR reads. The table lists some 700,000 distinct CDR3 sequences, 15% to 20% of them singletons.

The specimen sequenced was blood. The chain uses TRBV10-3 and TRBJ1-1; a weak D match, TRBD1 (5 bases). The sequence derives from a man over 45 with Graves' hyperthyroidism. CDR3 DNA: TGTGCCATCAGCTACAGGCGCAACACTGAAGCTTTCTTT. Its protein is CAISYRRNTEAFF.